Included here is one TCR beta chain sequence, with context. The entry originates in a study of blood T cell repertoires in COVID-19. Study as a whole: Acute and convalescent COVID-19 samples came from the United States, Italy and Spain.

The data were produced by immunoSEQ multiplex PCR, yet TCRdb's version contains in-frame clones alone and is incomplete. This sample has about 270,000 clones, with more than 80% found just once. V lost 1 base and J lost 2; bases outside the gene matches: 5. The CDR3 runs to 15 residues. Germline CDR1 LGHDT, CDR2 YNNKEL (reference sequence). The sample taken for sequencing was PBMCs or T cells enriched from blood (not recorded which). This chain connects TRBV3-1 (or the pseudogene TRBV3-2) to TRBJ2-7; 7 positions match TRBD1. The clonotype was recovered from a woman in her twenties or thirties with acute COVID-19. The CDR3 DNA reads TGTGCCAGCAGCCAAGCAGAAGACAGGGCCTACGAGCAGTACTTC. It yields the protein CASSQAEDRAYEQYF.